This T cell receptor (beta chain) was sequenced in a study of blood T cell repertoires in COVID-19. Study overall: Some COVID-19 samples were acute and others convalescent; all came from the United States, Italy and Spain.

The assay was immunoSEQ multiplex PCR, and TCRdb's table has in-frame clones only and misses some. This sample has around 80,000 clones, with about 84% found just once. V lost 4 bases and J 8 bases, leaving 14 bases between the germline ends. CDR3 size: 13 residues. The clonotype originates from a human donor in a cohort sampled during active COVID-19. What was sequenced was peripheral blood. The chain is built from TRBV12-3 or TRBV12-4 and TRBJ1-2; D gene unclear. CDR3 DNA sequence: TGTGCCAGCAGTTCCTCCCCTTCGCGGGGCTACACCTTC. Protein sequence: CASSSSPSRGYTF.